This TCR beta chain was obtained from a study of T-cell reconstitution after alpha-beta-depleted transplantation in children. CDR1 and CDR2 from the germline V gene are SGHRS and YFSETQ. The trim removed 4 bases at V and 8 bases at J, leaving 10 bases unmatched. This CDR3 is 15 amino acids long. The TCRbeta library incorporated unique molecular identifiers. TCRdb re-derived calls from the PCR reads in MiXCR, one entry per CDR3 protein. The sample consists of nearly 550,000 distinct CDR3 sequences, approximately 20% of them appearing once. The receptor comes from a human donor who donated a stem cell graft to a child with acute lymphoblastic leukemia. The J gene is TRBJ1-4, the V gene TRBV5-1, with 8 bases that match TRBD1. The sample was PBMCs from the stem cell graft donor, taken from the stem cell graft. CDR3 DNA: TGCGCCAGCAGCCAAACTCCGGACAGGGAGGAAAAACTGTTTTTT. This sequence encodes CASSQTPDREEKLFF.